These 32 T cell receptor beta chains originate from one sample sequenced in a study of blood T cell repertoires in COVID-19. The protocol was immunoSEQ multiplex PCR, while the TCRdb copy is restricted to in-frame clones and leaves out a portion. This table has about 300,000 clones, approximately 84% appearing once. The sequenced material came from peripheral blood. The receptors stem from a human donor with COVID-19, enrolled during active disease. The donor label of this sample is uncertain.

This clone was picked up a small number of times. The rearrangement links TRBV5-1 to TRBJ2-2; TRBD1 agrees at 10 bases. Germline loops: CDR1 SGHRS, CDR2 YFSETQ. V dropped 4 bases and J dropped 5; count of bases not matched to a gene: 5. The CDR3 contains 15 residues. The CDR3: CASSPGQGVTGELFF. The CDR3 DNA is TGCGCCAGCAGCCCCGGACAGGGGGTGACCGGGGAGCTGTTTTTT.

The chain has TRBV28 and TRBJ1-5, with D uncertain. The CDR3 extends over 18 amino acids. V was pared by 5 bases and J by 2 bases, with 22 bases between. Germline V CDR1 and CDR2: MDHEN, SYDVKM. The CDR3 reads CASSPPGRGSLGNQPQHF. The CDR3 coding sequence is TGTGCCAGCAGTCCTCCGGGCAGAGGGTCCCTAGGCAATCAGCCCCAGCATTTT.

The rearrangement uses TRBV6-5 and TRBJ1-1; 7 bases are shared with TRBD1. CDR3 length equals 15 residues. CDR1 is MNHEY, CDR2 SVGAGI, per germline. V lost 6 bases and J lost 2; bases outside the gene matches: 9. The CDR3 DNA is TGTGCCAGCAGAATAGACAGGGCACCTAACACTGAAGCTTTCTTT. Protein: CASRIDRAPNTEAFF.

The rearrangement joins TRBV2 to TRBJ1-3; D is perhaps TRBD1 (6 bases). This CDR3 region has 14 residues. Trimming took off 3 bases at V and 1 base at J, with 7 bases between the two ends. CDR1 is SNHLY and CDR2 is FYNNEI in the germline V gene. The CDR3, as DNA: TGTGCCAGCAGTGAGGGGGCTTCTGGAAACACCATATATTTT. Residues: CASSEGASGNTIYF. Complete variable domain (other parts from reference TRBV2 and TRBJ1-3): EPEVTQTPSHQVTQMGQEVILRCVPISNHLYFYWYRQILGQKVEFLVSFYNNEISEKSEIFDDQFSVERPDGSNFTLKIRSTKLEDSAMYFCASSEGASGNTIYFGEGSWLTVV.

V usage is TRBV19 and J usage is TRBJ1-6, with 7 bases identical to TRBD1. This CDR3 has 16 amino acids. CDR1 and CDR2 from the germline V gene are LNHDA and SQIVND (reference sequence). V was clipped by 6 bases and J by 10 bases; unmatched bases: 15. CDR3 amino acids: CASRPSMAGGISPLHF. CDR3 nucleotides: TGTGCCAGTAGACCCTCTATGGCAGGGGGTATCTCACCCCTCCACTTT.

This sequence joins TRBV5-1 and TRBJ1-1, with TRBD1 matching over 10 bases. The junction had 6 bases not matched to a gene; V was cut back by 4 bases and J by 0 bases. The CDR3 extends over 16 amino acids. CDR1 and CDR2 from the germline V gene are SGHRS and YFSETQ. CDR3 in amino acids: CASSLQTGGLNTEAFF. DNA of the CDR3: TGCGCCAGCAGCCTCCAGACAGGGGGCTTGAACACTGAAGCTTTCTTT.

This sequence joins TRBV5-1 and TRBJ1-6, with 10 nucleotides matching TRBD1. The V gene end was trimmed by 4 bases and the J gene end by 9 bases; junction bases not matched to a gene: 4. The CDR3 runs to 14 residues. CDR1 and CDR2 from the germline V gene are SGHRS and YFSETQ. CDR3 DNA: TGCGCCAGCAGCCCGGGACAGGGGATTTCACCCCTCCACTTT. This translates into CASSPGQGISPLHF.

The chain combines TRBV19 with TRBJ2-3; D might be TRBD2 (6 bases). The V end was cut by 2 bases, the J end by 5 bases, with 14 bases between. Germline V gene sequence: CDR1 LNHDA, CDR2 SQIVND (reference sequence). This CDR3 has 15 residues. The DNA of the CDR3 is TGTGCCAGTAGTATATCGAGGGAGGCGGGAGATACGCAGTATTTT. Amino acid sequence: CASSISREAGDTQYF.

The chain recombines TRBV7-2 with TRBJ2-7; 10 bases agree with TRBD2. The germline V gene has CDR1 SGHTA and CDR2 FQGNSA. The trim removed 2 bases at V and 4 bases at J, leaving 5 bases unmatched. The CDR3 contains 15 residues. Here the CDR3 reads CASSLLAGARYEQYF. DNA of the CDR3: TGTGCCAGCAGCTTACTAGCGGGAGCCCGTTACGAGCAGTACTTC.

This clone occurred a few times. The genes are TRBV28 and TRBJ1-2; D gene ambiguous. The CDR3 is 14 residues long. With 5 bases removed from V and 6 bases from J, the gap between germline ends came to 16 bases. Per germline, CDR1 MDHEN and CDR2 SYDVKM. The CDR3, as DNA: TGTGCCAGCAGTCCCCCGGGGAGGACGGATGGCTACACCTTC. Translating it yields CASSPPGRTDGYTF.

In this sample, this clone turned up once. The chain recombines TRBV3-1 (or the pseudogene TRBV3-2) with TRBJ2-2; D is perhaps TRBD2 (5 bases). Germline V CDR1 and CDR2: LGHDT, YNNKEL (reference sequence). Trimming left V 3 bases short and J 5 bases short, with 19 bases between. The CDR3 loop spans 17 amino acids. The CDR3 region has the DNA TGTGCCAGCAGCCAGGTTTCACGAGGGCCTTGGACCGGGGAGCTGTTTTTT. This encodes CASSQVSRGPWTGELFF.

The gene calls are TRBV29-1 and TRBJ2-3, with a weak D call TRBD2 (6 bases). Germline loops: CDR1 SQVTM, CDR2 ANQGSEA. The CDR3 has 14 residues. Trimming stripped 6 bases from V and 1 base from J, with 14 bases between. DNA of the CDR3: TGCAGCGTAGTAGCGGCACTTGGCACAGATACGCAGTATTTT. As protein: CSVVAALGTDTQYF.

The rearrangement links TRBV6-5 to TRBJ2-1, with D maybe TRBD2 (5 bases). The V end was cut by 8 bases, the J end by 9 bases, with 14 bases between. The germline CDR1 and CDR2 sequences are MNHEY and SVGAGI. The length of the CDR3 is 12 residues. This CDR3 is CASPSPSGEQFF. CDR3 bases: TGTGCCAGCCCATCCCCGAGCGGTGAGCAGTTCTTC.

The CDR3 bases are TGTGCCAGCAGTTTACGGGAAGAAGCTTTCTTT. It specifies CASSLREEAFF. This chain joins TRBV12-3 or TRBV12-4 and TRBJ1-1; D gene ambiguous. The CDR3 sequence is 11 residues long. V lost 2 bases and J lost 8, with 6 bases in between.

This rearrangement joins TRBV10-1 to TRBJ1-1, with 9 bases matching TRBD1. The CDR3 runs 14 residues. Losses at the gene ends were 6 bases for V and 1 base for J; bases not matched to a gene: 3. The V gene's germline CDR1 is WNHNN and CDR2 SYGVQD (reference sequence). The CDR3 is CASRPDRGNTEAFF. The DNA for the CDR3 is TGCGCCAGCAGGCCGGACAGGGGGAACACTGAAGCTTTCTTT.

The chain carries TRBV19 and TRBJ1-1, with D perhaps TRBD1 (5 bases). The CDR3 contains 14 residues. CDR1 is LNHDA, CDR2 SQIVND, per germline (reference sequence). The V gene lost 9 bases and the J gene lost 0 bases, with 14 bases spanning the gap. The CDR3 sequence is CASCLGVLNTEAFF. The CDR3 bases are TGTGCCAGCTGCTTAGGGGTTTTGAACACTGAAGCTTTCTTT.

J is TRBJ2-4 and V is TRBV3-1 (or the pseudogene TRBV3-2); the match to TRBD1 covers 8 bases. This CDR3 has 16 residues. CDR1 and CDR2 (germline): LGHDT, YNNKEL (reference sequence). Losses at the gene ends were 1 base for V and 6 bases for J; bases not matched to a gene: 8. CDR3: CASSQGRPGGLNIQYF. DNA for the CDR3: TGTGCCAGCAGCCAAGGACGGCCAGGGGGCTTAAACATTCAGTACTTC.

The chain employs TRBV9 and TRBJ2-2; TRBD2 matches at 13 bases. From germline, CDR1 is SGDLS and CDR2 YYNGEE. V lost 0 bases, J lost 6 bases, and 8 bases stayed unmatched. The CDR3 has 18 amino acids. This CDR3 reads CASSVGAGTSGTAGELFF. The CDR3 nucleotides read TGTGCCAGCAGCGTAGGGGCCGGGACTAGCGGGACCGCCGGGGAGCTGTTTTTT.

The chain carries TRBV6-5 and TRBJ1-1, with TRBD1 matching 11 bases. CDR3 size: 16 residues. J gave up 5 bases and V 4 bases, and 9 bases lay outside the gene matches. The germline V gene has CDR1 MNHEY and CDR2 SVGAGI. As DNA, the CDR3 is TGTGCCAGCAGTTCCTACGGGACAGGGGGGAGGACTGAAGCTTTCTTT. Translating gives CASSSYGTGGRTEAFF.

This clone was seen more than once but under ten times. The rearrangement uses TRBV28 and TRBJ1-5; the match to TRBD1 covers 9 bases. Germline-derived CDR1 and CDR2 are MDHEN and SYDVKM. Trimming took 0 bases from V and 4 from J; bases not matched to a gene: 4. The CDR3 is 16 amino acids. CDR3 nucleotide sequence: TGTGCCAGCAGTTTATGGGGACAGGGTAGGAATCAGCCCCAGCATTTT. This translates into CASSLWGQGRNQPQHF.

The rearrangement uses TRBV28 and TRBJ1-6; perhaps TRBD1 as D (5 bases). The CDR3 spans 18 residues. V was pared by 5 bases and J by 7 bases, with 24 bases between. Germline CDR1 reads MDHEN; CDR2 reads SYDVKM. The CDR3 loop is CASSINRWAPGGNSPLHF. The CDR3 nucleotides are TGTGCCAGCAGTATAAACCGGTGGGCTCCTGGGGGGAATTCACCCCTCCACTTT. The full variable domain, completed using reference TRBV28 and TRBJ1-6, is DVKVTQSSRYLVKRTGEKVFLECVQDMDHENMFWYRQDPGLGLRLIYFSYDVKMKEKGDIPEGYSVSREKKERFSLILESASTNQTSMYLCASSINRWAPGGNSPLHFGNGTRLTVT.

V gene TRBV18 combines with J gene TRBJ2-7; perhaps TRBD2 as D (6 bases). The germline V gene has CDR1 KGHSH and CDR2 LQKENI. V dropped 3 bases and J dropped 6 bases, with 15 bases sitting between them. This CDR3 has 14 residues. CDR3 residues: CASSPRTNTGEQYF. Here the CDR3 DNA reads TGTGCCAGCTCACCCCGGACTAACACTGGCGAGCAGTACTTC.

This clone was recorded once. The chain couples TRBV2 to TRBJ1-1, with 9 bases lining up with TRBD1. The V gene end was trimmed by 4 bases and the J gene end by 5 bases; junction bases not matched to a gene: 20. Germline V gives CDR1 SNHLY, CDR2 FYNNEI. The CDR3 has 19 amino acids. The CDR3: CASSGGIGDRVGYETEAFF. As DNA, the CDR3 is TGTGCCAGCAGTGGGGGGATCGGGGACAGGGTGGGTTACGAAACTGAAGCTTTCTTT.

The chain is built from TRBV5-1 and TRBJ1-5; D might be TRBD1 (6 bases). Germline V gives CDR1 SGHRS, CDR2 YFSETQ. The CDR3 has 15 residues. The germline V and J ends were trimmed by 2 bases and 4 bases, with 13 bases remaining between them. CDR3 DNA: TGCGCCAGCAGCTTTTCAGGGGTCCTGAATCAGCCCCAGCATTTT. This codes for CASSFSGVLNQPQHF.

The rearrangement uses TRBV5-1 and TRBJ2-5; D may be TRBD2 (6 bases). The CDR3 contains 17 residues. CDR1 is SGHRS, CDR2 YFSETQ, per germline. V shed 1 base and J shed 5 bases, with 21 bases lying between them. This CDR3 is CASSLMAGTDSWETQYF. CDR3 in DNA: TGCGCCAGCAGCTTGATGGCGGGGACGGATTCATGGGAGACCCAGTACTTC.

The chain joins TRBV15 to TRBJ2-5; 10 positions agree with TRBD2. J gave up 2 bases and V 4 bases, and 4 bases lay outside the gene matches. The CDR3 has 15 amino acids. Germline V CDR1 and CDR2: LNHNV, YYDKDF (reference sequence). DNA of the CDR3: TGTGCCACCAGCACTTGGACTAGCGGACAAGAGACCCAGTACTTC. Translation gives CATSTWTSGQETQYF.

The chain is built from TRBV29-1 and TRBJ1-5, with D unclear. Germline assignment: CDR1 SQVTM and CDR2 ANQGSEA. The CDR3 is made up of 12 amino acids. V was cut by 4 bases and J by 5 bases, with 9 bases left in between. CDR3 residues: CSVGYPDQPQHF. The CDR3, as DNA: TGCAGCGTTGGGTACCCGGATCAGCCCCAGCATTTT.

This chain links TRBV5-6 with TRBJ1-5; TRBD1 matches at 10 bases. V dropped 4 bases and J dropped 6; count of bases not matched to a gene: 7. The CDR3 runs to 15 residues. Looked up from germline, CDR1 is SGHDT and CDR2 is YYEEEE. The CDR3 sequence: CASSEGQGNTQPQHF. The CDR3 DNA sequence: TGTGCCAGCAGCGAGGGACAGGGGAACACTCAGCCCCAGCATTTT.

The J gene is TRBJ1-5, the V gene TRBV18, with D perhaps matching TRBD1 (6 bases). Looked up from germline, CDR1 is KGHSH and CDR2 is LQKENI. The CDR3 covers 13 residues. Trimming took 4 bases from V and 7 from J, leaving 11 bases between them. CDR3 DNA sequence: TGTGCCAGCTCACAAACAGGGTACCAGCCCCAGCATTTT. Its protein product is CASSQTGYQPQHF. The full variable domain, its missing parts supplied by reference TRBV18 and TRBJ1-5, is NAGVMQNPRHLVRRRGQEARLRCSPMKGHSHVYWYRQLPEEGLKFMVYLQKENIIDESGMPKERFSAEFPKEGPSILRIQQVVRGDSAAYFCASSQTGYQPQHFGDGTRLSIL.

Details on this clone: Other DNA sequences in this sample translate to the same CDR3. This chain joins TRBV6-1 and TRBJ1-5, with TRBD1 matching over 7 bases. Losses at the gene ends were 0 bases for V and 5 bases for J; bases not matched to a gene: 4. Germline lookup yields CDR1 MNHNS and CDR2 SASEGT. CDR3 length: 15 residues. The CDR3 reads CASSEASGGYQPQHF. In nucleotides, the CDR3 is TGTGCCAGCAGTGAAGCGTCAGGGGGTTATCAGCCCCAGCATTTT.

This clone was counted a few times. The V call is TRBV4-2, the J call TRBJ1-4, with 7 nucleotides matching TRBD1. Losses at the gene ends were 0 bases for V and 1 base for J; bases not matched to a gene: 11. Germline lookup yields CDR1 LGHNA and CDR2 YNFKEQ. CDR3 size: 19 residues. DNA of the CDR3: TGTGCCAGCAGCCAAGAAGGTTACAGGGGATATGGAACTAATGAAAAACTGTTTTTT. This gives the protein CASSQEGYRGYGTNEKLFF.

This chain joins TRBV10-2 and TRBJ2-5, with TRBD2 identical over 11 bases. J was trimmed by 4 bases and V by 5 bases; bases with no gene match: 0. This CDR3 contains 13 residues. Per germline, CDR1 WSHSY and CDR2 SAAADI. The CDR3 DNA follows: TGCGCCAGCAGTACTAGCGGGAGAGAGACCCAGTACTTC. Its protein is CASSTSGRETQYF.